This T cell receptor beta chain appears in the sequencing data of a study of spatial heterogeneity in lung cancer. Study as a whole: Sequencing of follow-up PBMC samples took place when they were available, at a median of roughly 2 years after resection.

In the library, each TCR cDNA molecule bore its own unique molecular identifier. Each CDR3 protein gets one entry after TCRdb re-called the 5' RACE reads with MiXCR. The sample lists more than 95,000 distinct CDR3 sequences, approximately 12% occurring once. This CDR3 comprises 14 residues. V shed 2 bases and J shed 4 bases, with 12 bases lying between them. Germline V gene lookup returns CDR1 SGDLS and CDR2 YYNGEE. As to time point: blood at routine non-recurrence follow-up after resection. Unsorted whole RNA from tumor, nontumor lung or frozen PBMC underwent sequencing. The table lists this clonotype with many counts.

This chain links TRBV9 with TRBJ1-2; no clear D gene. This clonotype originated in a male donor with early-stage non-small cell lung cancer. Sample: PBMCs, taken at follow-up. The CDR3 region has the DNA TGTGCCAGCAGCGTGGAGGGATTCGGCTATGGCTACACCTTC. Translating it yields CASSVEGFGYGYTF.